This T cell receptor (beta chain) was retrieved from a study of blood T cell repertoires in COVID-19. Overall study context: Sites across the United States, Italy and Spain contributed samples from acute and convalescent COVID-19. In each case, the material was cDNA or gDNA derived from T cells, B-cell-depleted T cells, or PBMCs.

This clone has a handful of counts. The CDR3 spans 15 residues. V was trimmed by 4 bases and J by 5 bases, leaving 19 bases between them. Germline CDR1 SGHRS, CDR2 YFSETQ. In the authors' methods: Estimation of nucleated cell counts relied on the amplification of reference gene primers. Profiled with immunoSEQ multiplex PCR; TCRdb holds only in-frame clones, not every one. V and J calls and clone size are those listed in that table; D and trimming were worked out from the DNA. The data contain some 80,000 clones, roughly four fifths of them singletons. Specimen: peripheral blood. The gene calls are TRBV5-1 and TRBJ2-7, with TRBD2 as a possible D gene (6 bases). This receptor was identified in a woman between 70 and 85 years old with acute or convalescent COVID-19. Here the CDR3 DNA reads TGCGCCAGCAGCCCGCGGGAAGGGAGTCCCAACGAGCAGTACTTC. This gives the protein CASSPREGSPNEQYF. The variable domain in full, completed from reference TRBV5-1 and TRBJ2-7, reads KAGVTQTPRYLIKTRGQQVTLSCSPISGHRSVSWYQQTPGQGLQFLFEYFSETQRNKGNFPGRFSGRQFSNSRSEMNVSTLELGDSALYLCASSPREGSPNEQYFGPGTRLTVT.